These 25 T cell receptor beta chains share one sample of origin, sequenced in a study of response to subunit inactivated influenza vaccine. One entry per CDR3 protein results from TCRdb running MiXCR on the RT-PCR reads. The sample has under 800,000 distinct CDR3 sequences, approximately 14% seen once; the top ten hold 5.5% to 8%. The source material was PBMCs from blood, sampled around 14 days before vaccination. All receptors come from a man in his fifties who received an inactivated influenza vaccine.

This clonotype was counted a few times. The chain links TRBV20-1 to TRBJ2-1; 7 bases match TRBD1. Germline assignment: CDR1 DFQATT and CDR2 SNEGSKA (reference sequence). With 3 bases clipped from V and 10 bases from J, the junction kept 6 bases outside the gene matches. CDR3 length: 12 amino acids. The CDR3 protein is CSASTGVREQFF. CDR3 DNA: TGCAGTGCTAGTACAGGGGTGAGGGAGCAGTTCTTC.

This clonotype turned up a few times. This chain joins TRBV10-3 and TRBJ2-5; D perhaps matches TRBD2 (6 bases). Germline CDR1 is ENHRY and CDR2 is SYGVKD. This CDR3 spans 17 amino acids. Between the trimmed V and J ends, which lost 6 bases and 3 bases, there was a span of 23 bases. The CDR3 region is CAISGDLLAKKKETQYF. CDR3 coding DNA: TGTGCCATCAGCGGGGATCTACTAGCTAAAAAGAAAGAGACCCAGTACTTC.

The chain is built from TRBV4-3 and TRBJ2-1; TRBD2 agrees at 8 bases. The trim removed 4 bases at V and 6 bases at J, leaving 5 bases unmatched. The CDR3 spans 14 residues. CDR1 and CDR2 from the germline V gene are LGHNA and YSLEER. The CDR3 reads CASSRFLAGNEQFF. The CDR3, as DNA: TGCGCCAGCAGCCGGTTTCTAGCGGGCAATGAGCAGTTCTTC.

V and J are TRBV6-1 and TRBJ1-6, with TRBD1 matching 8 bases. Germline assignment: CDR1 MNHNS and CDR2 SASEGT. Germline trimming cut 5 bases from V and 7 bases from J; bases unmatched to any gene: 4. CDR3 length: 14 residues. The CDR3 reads CASSQGAGNSPLHF. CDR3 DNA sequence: TGTGCCAGCAGTCAGGGGGCGGGGAATTCACCCCTCCACTTT.

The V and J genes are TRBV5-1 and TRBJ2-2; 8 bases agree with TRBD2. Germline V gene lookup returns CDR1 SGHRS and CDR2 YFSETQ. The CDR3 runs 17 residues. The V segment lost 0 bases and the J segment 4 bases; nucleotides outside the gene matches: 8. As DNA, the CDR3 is TGCGCCAGCAGCTTGGCCGGGGTAGCGGGGACCACCGGGGAGCTGTTTTTT. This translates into CASSLAGVAGTTGELFF.

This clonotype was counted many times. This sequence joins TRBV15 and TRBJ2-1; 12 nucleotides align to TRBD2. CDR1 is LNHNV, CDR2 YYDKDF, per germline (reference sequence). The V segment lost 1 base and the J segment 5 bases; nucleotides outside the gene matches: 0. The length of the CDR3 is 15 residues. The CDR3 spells CATSRGTSGDNEQFF. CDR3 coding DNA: TGTGCCACCAGCAGAGGGACTAGCGGGGACAATGAGCAGTTCTTC.

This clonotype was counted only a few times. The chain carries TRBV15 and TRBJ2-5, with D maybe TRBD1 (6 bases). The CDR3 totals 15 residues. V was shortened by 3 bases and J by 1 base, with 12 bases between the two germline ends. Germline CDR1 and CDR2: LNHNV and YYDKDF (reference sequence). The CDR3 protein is CATSSGRDTQETQYF. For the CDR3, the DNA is TGTGCCACCAGCAGCGGCCGGGACACCCAAGAGACCCAGTACTTC.

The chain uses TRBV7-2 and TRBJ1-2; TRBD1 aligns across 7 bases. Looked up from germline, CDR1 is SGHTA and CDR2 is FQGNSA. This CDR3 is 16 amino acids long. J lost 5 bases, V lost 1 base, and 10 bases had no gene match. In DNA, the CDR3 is TGTGCCAGCAGCTTAGGTCTGACAGGGACGAGTTATGGCTACACCTTC. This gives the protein CASSLGLTGTSYGYTF.

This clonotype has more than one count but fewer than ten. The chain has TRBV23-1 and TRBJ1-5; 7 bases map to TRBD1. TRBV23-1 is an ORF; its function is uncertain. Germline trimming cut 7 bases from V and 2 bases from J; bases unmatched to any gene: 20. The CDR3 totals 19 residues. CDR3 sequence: CASTKDRVLEKYGNQPQHF. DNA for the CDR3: TGCGCCAGCACAAAAGACAGGGTGCTGGAGAAATATGGCAATCAGCCCCAGCATTTT.

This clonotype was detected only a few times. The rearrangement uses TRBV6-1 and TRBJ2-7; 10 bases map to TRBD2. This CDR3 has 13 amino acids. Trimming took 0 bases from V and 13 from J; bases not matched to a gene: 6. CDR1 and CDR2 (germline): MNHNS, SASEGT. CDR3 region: CASSEAPILAGYF. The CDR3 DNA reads TGTGCCAGCAGTGAAGCGCCTATACTAGCGGGATACTTC.

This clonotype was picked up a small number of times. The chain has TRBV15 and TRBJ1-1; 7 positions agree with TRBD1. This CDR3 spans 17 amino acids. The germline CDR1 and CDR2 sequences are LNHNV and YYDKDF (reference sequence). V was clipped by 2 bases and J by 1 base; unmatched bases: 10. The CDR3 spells CATSRPLTGSGNTEAFF. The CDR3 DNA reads TGTGCCACCAGCAGACCCCTGACAGGGAGCGGGAACACTGAAGCTTTCTTT.

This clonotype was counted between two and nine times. CDR3 sequence (DNA): TGTGCCAGCAGCGCTGACCTTGCAGGCCAAGAGACCCAGTACTTC. This gives the protein CASSADLAGQETQYF. The rearrangement uses TRBV9 and TRBJ2-5, with D hard to call. Germline V CDR1 and CDR2: SGDLS, YYNGEE. The CDR3 is made up of 15 amino acids. V lost 3 bases and J lost 1, with 13 bases in between.

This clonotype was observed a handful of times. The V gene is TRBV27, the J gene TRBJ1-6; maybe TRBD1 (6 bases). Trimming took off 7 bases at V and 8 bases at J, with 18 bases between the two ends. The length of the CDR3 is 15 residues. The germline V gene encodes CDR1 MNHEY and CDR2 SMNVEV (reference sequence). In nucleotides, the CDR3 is TGTGCCAGCACCCTTCTGGGCAGGGGAGATTCACCCCTCCACTTT. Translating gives CASTLLGRGDSPLHF.

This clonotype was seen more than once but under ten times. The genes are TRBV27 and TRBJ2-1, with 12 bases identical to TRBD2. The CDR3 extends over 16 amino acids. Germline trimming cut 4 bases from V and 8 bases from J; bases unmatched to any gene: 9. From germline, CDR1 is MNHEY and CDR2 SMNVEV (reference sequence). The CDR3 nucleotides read TGTGCCAGCAGTTACTTGACTAGCGGGAGTGCGGATGAGCAGTTCTTC. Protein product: CASSYLTSGSADEQFF.

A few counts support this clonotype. CDR3 protein: CASSQEPSGGTQYF. CDR3 DNA: TGTGCCAGCAGCCAAGAGCCTAGCGGTGGTACGCAGTATTTT. The chain employs TRBV3-1 and TRBJ2-3; 7 bases agree with TRBD2. After removal of 0 bases from V and 8 bases from J, the junction contained 5 bases not matched to a gene. The CDR3 has 14 amino acids. Germline assignment: CDR1 LGHDT and CDR2 YNNKEL (reference sequence).

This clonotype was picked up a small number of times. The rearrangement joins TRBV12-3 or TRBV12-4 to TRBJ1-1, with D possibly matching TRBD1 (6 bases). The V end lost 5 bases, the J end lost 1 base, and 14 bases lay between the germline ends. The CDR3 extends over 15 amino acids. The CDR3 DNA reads TGTGCCAGCAGTCTCGTGGGGGGGGCGAACACTGAAGCTTTCTTT. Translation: CASSLVGGANTEAFF.

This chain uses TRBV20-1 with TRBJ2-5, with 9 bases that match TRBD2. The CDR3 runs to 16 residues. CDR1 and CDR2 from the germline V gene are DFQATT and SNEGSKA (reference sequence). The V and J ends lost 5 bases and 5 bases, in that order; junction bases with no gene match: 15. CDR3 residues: CSAPRPFSGSLETQYF. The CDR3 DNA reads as TGCAGTGCTCCCCGACCCTTTAGCGGGAGCCTGGAGACCCAGTACTTC.

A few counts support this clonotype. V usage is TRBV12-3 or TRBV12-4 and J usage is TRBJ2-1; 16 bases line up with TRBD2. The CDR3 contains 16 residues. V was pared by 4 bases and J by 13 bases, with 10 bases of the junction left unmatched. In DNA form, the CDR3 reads TGTGCCAGCAGTTCCCAGGGACTAGCGGGGGGGCATCATCAGTTCTTC. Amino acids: CASSSQGLAGGHHQFF.

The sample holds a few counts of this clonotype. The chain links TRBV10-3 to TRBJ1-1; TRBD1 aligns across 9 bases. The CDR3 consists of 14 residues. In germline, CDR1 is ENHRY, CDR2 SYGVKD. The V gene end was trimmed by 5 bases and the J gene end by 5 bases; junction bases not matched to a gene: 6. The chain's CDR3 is CAISTGGGETEAFF. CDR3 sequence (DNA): TGTGCCATCAGTACAGGGGGCGGGGAGACTGAAGCTTTCTTT.

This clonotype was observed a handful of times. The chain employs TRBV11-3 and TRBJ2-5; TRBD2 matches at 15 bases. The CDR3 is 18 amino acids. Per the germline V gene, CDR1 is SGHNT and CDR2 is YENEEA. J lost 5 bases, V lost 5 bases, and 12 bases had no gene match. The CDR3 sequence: CASSTWTSGRAARETQYF. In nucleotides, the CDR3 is TGTGCCAGCAGCACCTGGACTAGCGGGAGGGCCGCGCGGGAGACCCAGTACTTC.

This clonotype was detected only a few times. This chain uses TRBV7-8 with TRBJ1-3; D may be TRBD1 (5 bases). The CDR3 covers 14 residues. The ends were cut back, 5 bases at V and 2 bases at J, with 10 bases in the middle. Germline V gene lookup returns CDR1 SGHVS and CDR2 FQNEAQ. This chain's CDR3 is CASSNRQTGNTIYF. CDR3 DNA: TGTGCCAGCAGCAATCGACAGACTGGAAACACCATATATTTT.

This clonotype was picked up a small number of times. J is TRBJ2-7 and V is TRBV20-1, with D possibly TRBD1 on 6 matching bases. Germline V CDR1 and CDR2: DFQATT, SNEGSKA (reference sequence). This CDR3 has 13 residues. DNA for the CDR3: TGCAGCGTTAAAGGGGACACCTACTACGAGCAGTACTTC. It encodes CSVKGDTYYEQYF.

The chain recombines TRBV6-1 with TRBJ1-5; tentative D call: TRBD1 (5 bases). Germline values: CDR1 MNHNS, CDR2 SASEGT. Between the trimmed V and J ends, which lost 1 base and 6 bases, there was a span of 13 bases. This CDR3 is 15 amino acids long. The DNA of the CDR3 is TGTGCCAGCAGTGAAGACGCCCAGGGAGGTCAGCCCCAGCATTTT. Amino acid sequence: CASSEDAQGGQPQHF.

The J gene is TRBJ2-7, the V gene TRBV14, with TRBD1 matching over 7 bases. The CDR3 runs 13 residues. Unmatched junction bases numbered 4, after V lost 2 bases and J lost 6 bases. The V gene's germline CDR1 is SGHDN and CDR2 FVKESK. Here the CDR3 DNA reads TGTGCCAGCAGCCAACACTACAGGGGCGAGCAGTACTTC. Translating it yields CASSQHYRGEQYF.

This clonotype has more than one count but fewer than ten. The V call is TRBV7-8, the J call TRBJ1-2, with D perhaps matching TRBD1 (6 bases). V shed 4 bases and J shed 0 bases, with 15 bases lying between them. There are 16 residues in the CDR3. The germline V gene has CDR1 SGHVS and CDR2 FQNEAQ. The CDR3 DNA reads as TGTGCCAGCAGCTCCCCACTCGGACAGACTAACTATGGCTACACCTTC. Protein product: CASSSPLGQTNYGYTF. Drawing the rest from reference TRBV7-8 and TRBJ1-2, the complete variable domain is GAGVSQSPRYKVAKRGQDVALRCDPISGHVSLFWYQQALGQGPEFLTYFQNEAQLDKSGLPSDRFFAERPEGSVSTLKIQRTQQEDSAVYLCASSSPLGQTNYGYTFGSGTRLTVV.